What follows are 18 T cell receptor beta chains derived from one specimen sequenced in a study of cytomegalovirus exposure and HLA in healthy donors. PCR primers comprised 60 Vbeta and 13 Jbeta primers. Assay: immunoSEQ multiplex PCR; the TCRdb copy retains only in-frame clones and omits some. Among some 180,000 clones listed, roughly 84% were seen once. The sequenced sample consisted of PBMCs. The receptors derive from a young man in good health and CMV-seropositive.

The gene calls are TRBV27 and TRBJ2-1; TRBD2 might be the D (6 bases). In germline, CDR1 is MNHEY, CDR2 SMNVEV (reference sequence). The CDR3 is 16 amino acids. Between the trimmed V and J ends, which lost 1 base and 4 bases, there was a span of 14 bases. Written as DNA, the CDR3 is TGTGCCAGCAGTTTATTGAGGACTACCAAATACAATGAGCAGTTCTTC. Its translation: CASSLLRTTKYNEQFF.

This clone was picked up one time. V and J are TRBV6-6 and TRBJ2-7; TRBD1 aligns across 11 bases. The CDR3 sequence is 14 residues long. Germline V CDR1 and CDR2: MNHNY, SVGAGI (reference sequence). J gave up 4 bases and V 6 bases, and 5 bases lay outside the gene matches. The CDR3 is CASRRGQGVYEQYF. The CDR3 DNA follows: TGTGCCAGCAGGCGGGGACAGGGGGTATACGAGCAGTACTTC.

V gene TRBV23-1 combines with J gene TRBJ1-3, with D unclear. TRBV23-1 is reported as an ORF; its role is uncertain. Deletions cut 0 bases from V and 0 bases from J, with 9 bases between. The CDR3 sequence is 16 residues long. CDR3 DNA sequence: TGCGCCAGCAGTCAATCTGGCACGTACTCTGGAAACACCATATATTTT. It encodes CASSQSGTYSGNTIYF.

The rearrangement joins TRBV5-8 to TRBJ2-5; D uncertain. Germline CDR1 is SGHTS and CDR2 is YDEGEE. Trimming cost V 4 bases and J 5 bases, with 12 bases left between them. This CDR3 has 13 amino acids. The CDR3 loop reads CASSVVFRETQYF. The CDR3 nucleotides are TGTGCCAGCAGCGTAGTTTTTCGGGAGACCCAGTACTTC.

The chain recombines TRBV6-1 with TRBJ2-7; perhaps TRBD1 as D (6 bases). The CDR3 covers 16 residues. Germline loops: CDR1 MNHNS, CDR2 SASEGT. V was pared by 0 bases and J by 6 bases, with 18 bases between. As DNA, the CDR3 is TGTGCCAGCAGTGAAGCGCCGGACAGCCACGGCGGCGAGCAGTACTTC. The encoded protein is CASSEAPDSHGGEQYF.

V gene TRBV28 combines with J gene TRBJ1-5, with TRBD1 matching 8 bases. Trimming at V came to 2 bases and at J to 6 bases, leaving 6 bases not matched to a gene. Germline V gene sequence: CDR1 MDHEN, CDR2 SYDVKM. The CDR3 runs to 15 residues. Written as DNA, the CDR3 is TGTGCCAGCAGTTTACCACAGGGGGGAGGTCAGCCCCAGCATTTT. Protein product: CASSLPQGGGQPQHF.

The chain couples TRBV7-9 to TRBJ2-7; 8 nucleotides match TRBD2. The CDR3 spans 15 residues. Losses at the gene ends were 1 base for V and 3 bases for J; bases not matched to a gene: 5. CDR1 and CDR2 (germline): SEHNR, FQNEAQ (reference sequence). CDR3 nucleotide sequence: TGTGCCAGCAGCTTAGGACTCGGGGGGGTCTACGAGCAGTACTTC. This translates into CASSLGLGGVYEQYF.

J is TRBJ2-2 and V is TRBV14; perhaps TRBD2 as D (5 bases). This CDR3 is 15 amino acids long. Per germline, CDR1 SGHDN and CDR2 FVKESK. Trimming removed 4 bases from V and 2 bases from J, with 11 bases in between. CDR3 sequence reads: CASSPERLNTGELFF. The CDR3 nucleotides read TGTGCCAGCAGCCCTGAAAGACTAAACACCGGGGAGCTGTTTTTT.

As DNA, the CDR3 is TGTGCCAGCAGCCAGACCGGGACAGATAATGAAAAACTGTTTTTT. Protein sequence: CASSQTGTDNEKLFF. The gene calls are TRBV5-4 and TRBJ1-4; 7 nucleotides line up with TRBD1. V lost 4 bases and J lost 4; bases outside the gene matches: 7. The length of the CDR3 is 15 residues. Germline assignment: CDR1 SGHNT and CDR2 YYREEE (reference sequence).

This sequence joins TRBV25-1 and TRBJ1-1, with a tentative D call TRBD1 (5 bases). CDR1 is MGHDK, CDR2 SYGVNS, per germline. Trimming removed 7 bases at V and 7 bases at J, with 19 bases between. The CDR3 is 14 amino acids. The CDR3 protein is CASTDGAGRSEAFF. Here the CDR3 DNA reads TGTGCCAGCACTGACGGGGCAGGGAGGAGTGAAGCTTTCTTT. Supplemented by reference TRBV25-1 and TRBJ1-1, the full variable domain reads EADIYQTPRYLVIGTGKKITLECSQTMGHDKMYWYQQDPGMELHLIHYSYGVNSTEKGDLSSESTVSRIRTEHFPLTLESARPSHTSQYLCASTDGAGRSEAFFGQGTRLTVV.

This chain links TRBV7-8 with TRBJ2-1; 10 nucleotides agree with TRBD2. Trimming at V came to 0 bases and at J to 3 bases, leaving 5 bases not matched to a gene. This CDR3 has 17 amino acids. The germline gives CDR1 SGHVS, CDR2 FQNEAQ. The CDR3 region has the DNA TGTGCCAGCAGCTTAGCCCTCTGGACTAGCGGCTACAATGAGCAGTTCTTC. Its protein product is CASSLALWTSGYNEQFF. Looking up the rest from reference TRBV7-8 and TRBJ2-1 gives the full variable domain: GAGVSQSPRYKVAKRGQDVALRCDPISGHVSLFWYQQALGQGPEFLTYFQNEAQLDKSGLPSDRFFAERPEGSVSTLKIQRTQQEDSAVYLCASSLALWTSGYNEQFFGPGTRLTVL.

DNA for the CDR3: TGTGCCAGCAGCTTATCAGGGGGCTTTATTGGCTACACCTTC. It encodes CASSLSGGFIGYTF. The rearrangement joins TRBV7-9 to TRBJ1-2; TRBD1 agrees at 8 bases. V shed 2 bases, J shed 7 bases, and the junction held 6 bases outside the gene matches. Germline lookup yields CDR1 SEHNR and CDR2 FQNEAQ (reference sequence). CDR3 length: 14 residues.

The V and J genes are TRBV19 and TRBJ2-2; 11 bases map to TRBD1. With 4 bases clipped from V and 6 bases from J, the junction kept 7 bases outside the gene matches. Per germline, CDR1 LNHDA and CDR2 SQIVND (reference sequence). The CDR3 totals 16 residues. The CDR3 loop reads CASSTGTGGIPGELFF. The CDR3 DNA is TGTGCCAGTAGTACGGGGACAGGGGGTATTCCCGGGGAGCTGTTTTTT.

V is TRBV11-2 and J is TRBJ2-5; the D is unclear. This CDR3 has 14 amino acids. V shed 4 bases and J shed 4 bases, with 13 bases lying between them. Germline V gene sequence: CDR1 SGHAT, CDR2 FQNNGV. The CDR3 region is CASSSTSGGETQYF. CDR3 DNA: TGTGCCAGCAGCTCGACCTCCGGCGGAGAGACCCAGTACTTC.

The chain employs TRBV5-1 and TRBJ2-3; TRBD2 aligns across 10 bases. Germline CDR1 reads SGHRS; CDR2 reads YFSETQ. With 4 bases clipped from V and 0 bases from J, the junction kept 11 bases outside the gene matches. This CDR3 has 18 residues. The CDR3 region has the DNA TGCGCCAGCAGCCCAGGGACCACTAGCGGGGAAAGCACAGATACGCAGTATTTT. Protein product: CASSPGTTSGESTDTQYF.

The chain employs TRBV6-6 and TRBJ1-5; possibly TRBD1 for D (5 bases). V was clipped by 6 bases and J by 0 bases, with 12 bases between them. From germline, CDR1 is MNHNY and CDR2 SVGAGI (reference sequence). This CDR3 is 15 amino acids long. This chain's CDR3 is CASSSGTVSNQPQHF. The DNA of the CDR3 is TGTGCCAGCAGCAGCGGGACGGTTAGCAATCAGCCCCAGCATTTT.

The chain employs TRBV2 and TRBJ1-5; D gene uncertain. Trimming stripped 5 bases from V and 5 bases from J, with 13 bases between. CDR3 size: 14 residues. Germline V gene data show CDR1 as SNHLY and CDR2 as FYNNEI. The CDR3 region is CASSRGRPDQPQHF. The CDR3 DNA reads TGTGCCAGCAGTCGCGGGAGGCCGGATCAGCCCCAGCATTTT.

The rearrangement links TRBV7-9 to TRBJ2-5, with a tentative D call TRBD1 (5 bases). Germline lookup yields CDR1 SEHNR and CDR2 FQNEAQ (reference sequence). The CDR3 loop spans 16 amino acids. V was pared by 3 bases and J by 4 bases, with 18 bases between. The CDR3: CASSLYGRVTGETQYF. The CDR3 DNA is TGTGCCAGCAGCTTGTATGGCAGGGTGACGGGAGAGACCCAGTACTTC.